Shown below are 20 T cell receptor beta chains from a single sample sequenced in a study of cytomegalovirus exposure and HLA in healthy donors. This table comes from immunoSEQ multiplex PCR, and its TCRdb copy is limited to in-frame clones, with some not included. The data contain 150,000 to 200,000 clones, about 80% of them seen just once; the ten biggest clones take up 2.5% to 3%. The sequencing sample was made of PBMCs. All receptors come from a woman aged 18-29 years in good health and CMV-seropositive.

V is TRBV7-2 and J is TRBJ2-5, with TRBD2 as a possible D gene (7 bases). The germline gives CDR1 SGHTA, CDR2 FQGNSA. Between the trimmed V and J ends, which lost 2 bases and 4 bases, there was a span of 14 bases. The CDR3 has 15 residues. CDR3 amino acids: CASSLRGGAGETQYF. In DNA form, the CDR3 reads TGTGCCAGCAGCTTAAGAGGGGGGGCCGGAGAGACCCAGTACTTC.

This clone was seen a single time. The V gene is TRBV4-1, the J gene TRBJ1-3; 8 nucleotides align to TRBD1. The CDR3 is made up of 15 amino acids. J gave up 8 bases and V 3 bases, and 9 bases lay outside the gene matches. Germline-derived CDR1 and CDR2 are MGHRA and YSYEKL. CDR3 loop: CASSQPGQGGDTIYF. DNA for the CDR3: TGCGCCAGCAGCCAGCCTGGACAGGGAGGGGACACCATATATTTT.

This chain's CDR3 is CASSPGGNLQETQYF. In DNA, the CDR3 is TGTGCCAGCAGCCCCGGGGGGAACCTCCAAGAGACCCAGTACTTC. The chain couples TRBV7-3 to TRBJ2-5; 7 bases align to TRBD2. The length of the CDR3 is 15 residues. V was pared by 5 bases and J by 1 base, with 7 bases of the junction left unmatched. Germline V gives CDR1 SGHTA, CDR2 FQGTGA.

CDR3 region: CASSLLSYGREEEQFF. The DNA of the CDR3 is TGTGCCAGCAGCTTATTGTCGTATGGTAGAGAGGAGGAGCAGTTCTTC. This chain links TRBV13 with TRBJ2-1; D unresolved. Germline loops: CDR1 PRHDT, CDR2 FYEKMQ (reference sequence). V was pared by 2 bases and J by 10 bases, with 21 bases between. The CDR3 runs to 16 residues.

J is TRBJ1-4 and V is TRBV18; D remains unclear. This CDR3 comprises 15 residues. Per germline, CDR1 KGHSH and CDR2 LQKENI. Deletions cut 3 bases from V and 4 bases from J, with 12 bases between. CDR3 residues: CASSPPTVYNEKLFF. The CDR3 DNA sequence: TGTGCCAGCTCACCGCCAACAGTCTATAATGAAAAACTGTTTTTT.

The chain has TRBV29-1 and TRBJ2-1, with 10 bases aligning to TRBD1. CDR3 length equals 15 residues. Germline CDR1 SQVTM, CDR2 ANQGSEA. The ends lost 6 bases at V and 4 bases at J; junction bases unmatched: 9. In DNA form, the CDR3 reads TGCAGCGTAGGTTTGGACAGGGGGGGATACAATGAGCAGTTCTTC. Translated, it gives CSVGLDRGGYNEQFF.

V is TRBV7-9 and J is TRBJ1-2; 7 bases are a match to TRBD1. The germline gives CDR1 SEHNR, CDR2 FQNEAQ (reference sequence). After removal of 1 base from V and 6 bases from J, the junction contained 2 bases not matched to a gene. The CDR3 consists of 13 residues. In nucleotides, the CDR3 is TGTGCCAGCAGCTTAGAGGGGGCCAATGGCTACACCTTC. Its translation is CASSLEGANGYTF.

This clone was observed a single time. V gene TRBV19 combines with J gene TRBJ2-1; D remains ambiguous. From germline, CDR1 is LNHDA and CDR2 SQIVND (reference sequence). Trimming took off 8 bases at V and 12 bases at J, with 20 bases between the two ends. This CDR3 region has 13 residues. The CDR3 DNA is TGTGCCAGTTCAGTGGGCCCCAATGAAGGGCAGTTCTTC. It is translated as CASSVGPNEGQFF.

This sequence joins TRBV28 and TRBJ1-2, with a possible D match to TRBD1 (5 bases). There are 17 residues in the CDR3. Germline CDR1 MDHEN, CDR2 SYDVKM. The germline V and J ends were trimmed by 8 bases and 0 bases, with 22 bases remaining between them. CDR3 bases: TGTGCCAGCCGGGGCCGTGGAGGGGAATCTCCTAACTATGGCTACACCTTC. Translating it yields CASRGRGGESPNYGYTF.

In this sample, this clone turned up a few times. The V gene is TRBV5-1, the J gene TRBJ2-7, with 7 bases fitting TRBD2. Germline V gene lookup returns CDR1 SGHRS and CDR2 YFSETQ. There are 13 residues in the CDR3. The J segment lost 6 bases and the V segment lost 5 bases, leaving 8 bases of the junction unmatched. The DNA for the CDR3 is TGCGCCAGCAGTTGGGGGGGTGACGGCGAGCAGTACTTC. As protein: CASSWGGDGEQYF. The variable domain in full, completed from reference TRBV5-1 and TRBJ2-7, reads KAGVTQTPRYLIKTRGQQVTLSCSPISGHRSVSWYQQTPGQGLQFLFEYFSETQRNKGNFPGRFSGRQFSNSRSEMNVSTLELGDSALYLCASSWGGDGEQYFGPGTRLTVT.

A few counts support this clone. The chain links TRBV11-2 to TRBJ1-2; weak D call: TRBD1 (6 bases). Germline V lookup: CDR1 SGHAT, CDR2 FQNNGV. The ends were cut back, 4 bases at V and 4 bases at J, with 10 bases in the middle. CDR3 length: 13 residues. The CDR3 region is CASSSTGFYGYTF. DNA for the CDR3: TGTGCCAGCAGCTCCACAGGGTTCTATGGCTACACCTTC.

This rearrangement joins TRBV6-5 to TRBJ1-5, with 9 bases that match TRBD1. CDR3 size: 15 residues. Trimming at V came to 7 bases and at J to 1 base, leaving 5 bases not matched to a gene. The germline V gene has CDR1 MNHEY and CDR2 SVGAGI. The CDR3 loop reads CASNAQGASNQPQHF. In DNA form, the CDR3 reads TGTGCCAGCAATGCACAGGGGGCGAGCAATCAGCCCCAGCATTTT.

The chain uses TRBV6-1 and TRBJ2-7; possibly TRBD1 for D (6 bases). V dropped 5 bases and J dropped 9 bases, with 17 bases sitting between them. The length of the CDR3 is 13 residues. From germline, CDR1 is MNHNS and CDR2 SASEGT. The CDR3: CASSFGQTDGQYF. As DNA, the CDR3 is TGTGCCAGCAGTTTCGGACAGACCGACGGGCAGTACTTC.

This clone was picked up a small number of times. The rearrangement links TRBV6-1 to TRBJ1-5; D unresolved. The germline V gene encodes CDR1 MNHNS and CDR2 SASEGT. V shed 6 bases and J shed 9 bases, with 12 bases lying between them. The CDR3 runs 12 residues. The CDR3 nucleotides read TGTGCCAGCAGCGATGTGGGGAGGCCCCAGCATTTT. Translated, it gives CASSDVGRPQHF.

This clone appeared once. As DNA, the CDR3 is TGTGCCAGCAGCGAGGGGGCGCATCAGCCCCAGCATTTT. Translation: CASSEGAHQPQHF. The V call is TRBV5-6, the J call TRBJ1-5; 7 bases agree with TRBD1. The CDR3 consists of 13 residues. Germline V gene lookup returns CDR1 SGHDT and CDR2 YYEEEE. V was clipped by 4 bases and J by 5 bases; unmatched bases: 3.

The V call is TRBV4-1, the J call TRBJ2-7; no reliable D call. The CDR3 extends over 15 amino acids. V lost 1 base to trimming and J lost 4 bases, with 14 bases between them. In germline, CDR1 is MGHRA, CDR2 YSYEKL. CDR3 DNA sequence: TGCGCCAGCAGCCAAGTTGCCAGCGACTGGTACGAGCAGTACTTC. Protein sequence: CASSQVASDWYEQYF.

This chain uses TRBV6-5 with TRBJ2-3; 10 bases line up with TRBD2. This CDR3 is built from 15 residues. Looked up from germline, CDR1 is MNHEY and CDR2 is SVGAGI. The V segment lost 2 bases and the J segment 2 bases; nucleotides outside the gene matches: 1. The CDR3 DNA sequence: TGTGCCAGCAGTTACGGGACTAGCGACACAGATACGCAGTATTTT. Amino acids: CASSYGTSDTDTQYF.

The chain recombines TRBV27 with TRBJ2-2; no clear D. CDR3 length: 14 residues. Germline values: CDR1 MNHEY, CDR2 SMNVEV (reference sequence). V dropped 6 bases and J dropped 6 bases, with 14 bases sitting between them. CDR3 amino acids: CASRGNWQAGELFF. The CDR3 bases are TGTGCCAGCAGAGGAAATTGGCAGGCCGGGGAGCTGTTTTTT.

This rearrangement joins TRBV4-1 to TRBJ2-6, with D perhaps TRBD1 (5 bases). The germline CDR1 and CDR2 sequences are MGHRA and YSYEKL. V dropped 1 base and J dropped 0 bases, with 7 bases sitting between them. The CDR3 contains 16 residues. In nucleotides, the CDR3 is TGCGCCAGCAGCCAAGGACAGTTCTCTGGGGCCAACGTCCTGACTTTC. Amino acid sequence: CASSQGQFSGANVLTF.

The chain links TRBV4-2 to TRBJ2-3; 7 bases are shared with TRBD2. CDR3 size: 15 residues. CDR1 and CDR2 (germline): LGHNA, YNFKEQ. J gave up 3 bases and V 8 bases, and 11 bases lay outside the gene matches. In DNA form, the CDR3 reads TGTGCCAGCGTCGGACCCAGGGAGGGGACAGATACGCAGTATTTT. Translation gives CASVGPREGTDTQYF.